These 12 T cell receptor beta chains originate from one sample sequenced in a study of human T cells and chemical hapten exposure. In TCRdb, the RACE reads were re-called with MiXCR into one record per CDR3 protein. Of more than 110,000 distinct CDR3 sequences in the sample, about 12% were seen once. Sample time point: patch test 2, 6 weeks after DPC sensitization. The treatment: therapeutic diphenylcyclopropenone sensitization with weekly scalp DPC. The sample was whole blood, taken in connection with sensitization to the hapten diphenylcyclopropenone (DPC). The receptors come from a woman aged 50 to 60 with alopecia areata. Some clones in this sample may be carry-over from other donors' samples.

This chain uses TRBV11-3 with TRBJ2-2, with 9 bases aligning to TRBD2. CDR3 length equals 16 residues. The germline V gene encodes CDR1 SGHNT and CDR2 YENEEA. With 5 bases clipped from V and 6 bases from J, the junction kept 10 bases outside the gene matches. CDR3 protein: CASSAWTSVDAGELFF. CDR3 nucleotide sequence: TGTGCCAGCAGCGCATGGACTAGCGTCGATGCCGGGGAGCTGTTTTTT.

This clonotype came up many times. V is TRBV29-1 and J is TRBJ2-1, with TRBD2 matching over 11 bases. Germline-derived CDR1 and CDR2 are SQVTM and ANQGSEA. Unmatched junction bases numbered 5, after V lost 6 bases and J lost 4 bases. CDR3 length equals 14 residues. CDR3 sequence reads: CSVGTSGAYNEQFF. Here the CDR3 DNA reads TGCAGCGTCGGGACTAGCGGAGCTTACAATGAGCAGTTCTTC.

This clonotype was counted only a few times. The chain has TRBV29-1 and TRBJ2-1; the match to TRBD1 covers 7 bases. Germline V gives CDR1 SQVTM, CDR2 ANQGSEA. This CDR3 region has 13 residues. CDR3 protein: CAQGQGVKNEQFF. CDR3 DNA sequence: TGCGCCCAGGGGCAGGGGGTGAAGAATGAGCAGTTCTTC.

The rearrangement links TRBV27 to TRBJ2-7; 8 bases map to TRBD1. CDR3 length equals 15 residues. Germline V CDR1 and CDR2: MNHEY, SMNVEV (reference sequence). With V trimmed by 3 bases and J by 2 bases, 6 bases remained unmatched. The CDR3 sequence: CASSLVRTGTYEQYF. CDR3 nucleotides: TGTGCCAGCAGTTTGGTAAGGACAGGGACCTACGAGCAGTACTTC.

The chain combines TRBV12-3 or TRBV12-4 with TRBJ2-2; D possibly corresponds to TRBD2 (6 bases). V lost 4 bases and J 5 bases, leaving 14 bases between the germline ends. The CDR3 contains 15 residues. CDR3 amino acids: CASSSGVGGTGELFF. CDR3 coding DNA: TGTGCCAGCAGTTCTGGGGTTGGGGGGACCGGGGAGCTGTTTTTT.

The sample holds a few counts of this clonotype. Sequence at one end of the junction differs from germline and may be a read error. The gene calls are TRBV7-2 and TRBJ2-5; D ambiguous. The CDR3 sequence is 11 residues long. The germline gives CDR1 SGHTA, CDR2 FQGNSA. The DNA for the CDR3 is TGTGCCACCAGCTTAGGTGGGACCCAGTACTTC. Amino acids: CATSLGGTQYF.

This clonotype was observed many times. The rearrangement links TRBV2 to TRBJ1-5, with a tentative D call TRBD1 (6 bases). The CDR3 contains 15 residues. CDR1 is SNHLY and CDR2 is FYNNEI in the germline V gene. Trimming took 4 bases from V and 2 from J, leaving 12 bases between them. CDR3 loop: CASSGRRQGNQPQHF. The CDR3 nucleotides are TGTGCCAGCAGTGGGCGGCGACAGGGCAATCAGCCCCAGCATTTT.

As regards this clonotype: The junction departs from the called germline gene at one end, perhaps through a read error. J is TRBJ2-7 and V is TRBV28, with 7 positions matching TRBD2. The CDR3 is 14 amino acids. The V gene's germline CDR1 is MDHEN and CDR2 SYDVKM. For the CDR3, the DNA is TGTACCAGCGGTATAGCGGGTATATCCTACGAGCAGTACTTC. Translating gives CTSGIAGISYEQYF.

This clonotype was counted only a few times. The V gene is TRBV7-3, the J gene TRBJ2-5; D uncertain. The CDR3 covers 13 residues. The V end was cut by 4 bases, the J end by 3 bases, with 9 bases between. Germline lookup yields CDR1 SGHTA and CDR2 FQGTGA. The CDR3 sequence: CASSSLPEETQYF. CDR3 bases: TGTGCCAGCAGCTCGCTGCCCGAAGAGACCCAGTACTTC.

This clonotype has a handful of counts. The chain is built from TRBV5-1 and TRBJ2-7, with unresolved D. CDR3 length: 16 residues. Trimming removed 0 bases from V and 4 bases from J, with 17 bases in between. CDR1 is SGHRS, CDR2 YFSETQ, per germline. CDR3 loop: CASSLATGPGRYEQYF. The CDR3, as DNA: TGCGCCAGCAGCTTGGCAACCGGCCCAGGAAGGTACGAGCAGTACTTC.

This chain uses TRBV10-1 with TRBJ2-2; 9 bases are shared with TRBD1. This CDR3 spans 14 amino acids. With V trimmed by 5 bases and J by 6 bases, 4 bases remained unmatched. Looked up from germline, CDR1 is WNHNN and CDR2 is SYGVQD (reference sequence). The CDR3 nucleotides are TGCGCCAGCAGTTGGGACAGGGTGGCCGGGGAGCTGTTTTTT. Protein sequence: CASSWDRVAGELFF.

The sample holds a few counts of this clonotype. CDR3 region: CASSSLQDNEQFF. CDR3 DNA sequence: TGTGCCAGCTCAAGTCTACAGGACAATGAGCAGTTCTTC. This rearrangement joins TRBV18 to TRBJ2-1; D might be TRBD1 (5 bases). Trimming removed 5 bases at V and 5 bases at J, with 10 bases between. Germline assignment: CDR1 KGHSH and CDR2 LQKENI. The CDR3 is 13 residues long.